Listed here is a single TCR beta chain. The data were obtained in a study of blood T cell repertoires in COVID-19. Study details: Sources were T cells, B-cell-depleted T cells, or PBMCs; the material itself was cDNA or gDNA.

Authors' processing steps: Estimation of nucleated cell counts was performed using reference gene primer amplification. Produced via immunoSEQ multiplex PCR; TCRdb's table is partial and in-frame only. That table supplies the V and J calls and clone size; D and trimming were determined from the DNA. The data show hundreds of thousands of clones, more than 75% seen once. Sequencing input: peripheral blood. This clonotype originated in a woman between 50 and 59 years old with COVID-19, enrolled during active disease.

The CDR3 nucleotides are TGTGCCAGCAGCCAAGTATGGGGCGGGAGTGACACAGATACGCAGTATTTT. Translated, it gives CASSQVWGGSDTDTQYF. The chain is built from TRBV3-1 (or the pseudogene TRBV3-2) and TRBJ2-3, with 7 bases aligning to TRBD2. The CDR3 consists of 17 residues. In germline, CDR1 is LGHDT, CDR2 YNNKEL (reference sequence). The trim removed 1 base at V and 2 bases at J, leaving 9 bases unmatched.